This T cell receptor (beta chain) was documented in a study of T-cell reconstitution after alpha-beta-depleted transplantation in children. General study points: Recipient T cells and thymic progenitors that survived gave rise to the high TCRbeta diversity observed at day 60 in some patients. At the one-year point after transplant, T-cell counts and TCRbeta diversity were found to come mostly from T cells that had been newly produced. Approximately two months post-transplant, alpha-beta T cells reportedly originated from several hundred expanded graft clones.

The authors prepared the TCRbeta library with unique molecular identifiers. TCRdb re-called the PCR reads through MiXCR, storing one row per CDR3 protein. The sample includes 200,000 to 250,000 distinct CDR3 sequences, roughly 8% of them seen just once. This CDR3 contains 14 residues. With 4 bases clipped from V and 4 bases from J, the junction kept 4 bases outside the gene matches. Germline lookup yields CDR1 SGHNT and CDR2 YYREEE (reference sequence). There are many counts of this clonotype. Its antigen is unidentified. This specimen was PBMCs, mostly from graft donor cells, taken 180 days after TCRalphabeta/CD19-depleted stem cell transplant. The V call is TRBV5-4, the J call TRBJ1-2; 10 positions agree with TRBD1. This TCR was recovered from a male patient between 5 and 17 years old who had a stem cell transplant for acute lymphoblastic leukemia, so the T cells may come from the graft donor. The CDR3 DNA follows: TGTGCCAGCAGCATGGGACAGGGGATCTATGGCTACACCTTC. This codes for CASSMGQGIYGYTF. Filled out from reference TRBV5-4 and TRBJ1-2, the complete variable domain reads ETGVTQSPTHLIKTRGQQVTLRCSSQSGHNTVSWYQQALGQGPQFIFQYYREEENGRGNFPPRFSGLQFPNYSSELNVNALELDDSALYLCASSMGQGIYGYTFGSGTRLTVV.